A selection of T cell receptor beta chains follows, all from one sample in a study of T cell repertoires in cytomegalovirus infection. TCRdb reprocessed the reads with MiXCR, giving one entry per CDR3 protein. The repertoire holds roughly 230,000 distinct CDR3 sequences, with 6.5% as singletons. Sequences were obtained from PBMCs. These receptors came from a human donor in good health (CMV status not recorded). Some clones in this sample may be carry-over from other donors' samples. The CDR3 runs from the conserved cysteine through the conserved F or W. A D gene is named only where the DNA matches it firmly. A clone size is listed for some rows: how often the clone was seen (once, few, many), or a class if it is expanded.

TRBD1	many	TRBJ1-1	TRBV12-3/TRBV12-4	CASSLHGQVLEAFF	TGTGCCAGCAGTTTACACGGACAGGTTCTTGAAGCTTTCTTT
TRBD1	few	TRBJ2-7	TRBV20-1	CSARNRGLVYEQYF	TGCAGTGCTAGGAACAGGGGATTAGTTTACGAGCAGTACTTC
TRBD2	many	TRBJ2-1	TRBV3-1	CASSQGPGLAAYEQFF	TGTGCCAGCAGCCAAGGTCCCGGACTAGCGGCCTATGAGCAGTTCTTC
.	few	TRBJ1-4	TRBV25-1	CASSEWRVQHEKLFF	TGTGCCAGCAGTGAATGGAGGGTTCAACATGAAAAACTGTTTTTT
.	many	TRBJ2-5	TRBV7-9	CASSFGQIQETQYF	TGTGCCAGCAGCTTTGGGCAGATCCAAGAGACCCAGTACTTC
.	many	TRBJ2-3	TRBV20-1	CSQSVVDTQYF	TGCAGTCAGAGCGTCGTGGATACGCAGTATTTT
TRBD1	many	TRBJ2-7	TRBV7-2	CASRGTGGFGEQYF	TGTGCCAGCAGGGGGACAGGGGGCTTCGGCGAGCAGTACTTC
TRBD1	many	TRBJ1-6	TRBV20-1	CSATGGRAYNSPLHF	TGCAGTGCTACAGGGGGGCGTGCTTATAATTCACCCCTCCACTTT
.	many	TRBJ1-1	TRBV19	CASSRRSLNTEAFF	TGTGCCAGTAGTAGGAGGAGCTTGAACACTGAAGCTTTCTTT
.	few	TRBJ2-7	TRBV3-1	CASSPNRGSYEQYF	TGTGCCAGCAGCCCAAATCGGGGGAGCTACGAGCAGTACTTC
TRBD2	many	TRBJ2-3	TRBV7-6	CASSLGSSGVTDTQYF	TGTGCCAGCAGCTTAGGTTCTAGCGGGGTCACAGATACGCAGTATTTT
.	few	TRBJ1-4	TRBV10-3	CAIRSDGSNEKLFF	TGTGCCATCAGGTCCGACGGGTCTAATGAAAAACTGTTTTTT
.	many	TRBJ2-7	TRBV29-1	CSVVGRESQYF	TGCAGCGTTGTAGGGCGTGAGTCACAGTACTTC
.	many	TRBJ2-7	TRBV7-2	CASSPPGGSTSYEQYF	TGTGCCAGCAGCCCCCCTGGGGGCTCCACCTCCTACGAGCAGTACTTC
.	many	TRBJ2-3	TRBV6-2/TRBV6-3	CASRQVVSSRGSDTQYF	TGTGCCAGCAGGCAAGTCGTTTCTTCCAGGGGATCAGATACGCAGTATTTT
.	many	TRBJ1-5	TRBV28	CASGWGLQPQHF	TGTGCCAGCGGCTGGGGGCTTCAGCCCCAGCATTTT
TRBD2	.	TRBJ2-1	TRBV3-1	CASSQFSLAGGNEQFF	TGTGCCAGCAGCCAATTCAGTCTAGCGGGGGGTAATGAGCAGTTCTTC
TRBD1	many	TRBJ2-2	TRBV2	CASSGTGRGTGELFF	TGTGCCAGCAGCGGGACAGGCCGGGGCACCGGGGAGCTGTTTTTT
.	many	TRBJ2-5	TRBV29-1	CSVADGGQETQYF	TGCAGCGTTGCGGACGGGGGACAAGAGACCCAGTACTTC
TRBD1	.	TRBJ2-5	TRBV23-1	CASSRDSPWESTQYF	TGCGCCAGCTCACGGGACAGCCCCTGGGAATCGACCCAGTACTTC
TRBD2	many	TRBJ2-5	TRBV11-2	CASRWTSGTETQYF	TGTGCCAGCAGATGGACTAGCGGAACAGAGACCCAGTACTTC
.	many	TRBJ2-1	TRBV14	CASSSGTQGQFF	TGTGCCAGCAGCTCCGGGACTCAAGGGCAGTTCTTC
TRBD1	many	TRBJ1-2	TRBV7-8	CASSGGQGKGGYTF	TGTGCCAGCAGCGGCGGACAGGGGAAAGGTGGCTACACCTTC
TRBD2	.	TRBJ2-5	TRBV5-1	CASSPLAEQETQYF	TGCGCCAGCAGCCCACTAGCGGAACAAGAGACCCAGTACTTC
TRBD1	once	TRBJ1-1	TRBV2	CTSSNQGANTEAFF	TGTACCAGCAGTAATCAGGGGGCGAACACTGAAGCTTTCTTT
TRBD2	many	TRBJ2-3	TRBV4-2	CASSQESSGGRTDTQYF	TGTGCCAGCAGCCAAGAAAGTAGCGGGGGCCGCACAGATACGCAGTATTTT
.	many	TRBJ1-1	TRBV6-2/TRBV6-3	CASSYLLQGTTEAFF	TGTGCCAGCAGTTACCTTCTCCAGGGAACCACTGAAGCTTTCTTT